The 7 T cell receptor beta chains presented below share a single source sample, sequenced in a study of T cell repertoires in cytomegalovirus infection (dated by TCRdb to about 2019). Sequencing was carried out with an Illumina HiSeq 1500. TCRdb passed the public sequencing reads through fastp at Q25 and MiXCR, retaining productive beta sequences. Entries that share a CDR3 protein sequence are merged under the most common genes and DNA. The sample has about 300,000 distinct CDR3 sequences on record, 8% to 10% of them singletons. 2% to 3% of the sample rests with the top ten. Source material: PBMCs. These receptors all stem from a human donor in good health (CMV status not recorded). Some clones in this sample may be carry-over from other donors' samples.

This clonotype was counted many times. The chain links TRBV5-6 to TRBJ2-7; 8 bases align to TRBD1. The CDR3 spans 13 residues. CDR1 and CDR2 (germline): SGHDT, YYEEEE. V shed 3 bases and J 4 bases; nucleotides not matched to a gene: 3. In nucleotides, the CDR3 is TGTGCCAGCAGCTGGACAGGGTTGTACGAGCAGTACTTC. Protein sequence: CASSWTGLYEQYF. Full variable domain (rest looked up from reference TRBV5-6 and TRBJ2-7): DAGVTQSPTHLIKTRGQQVTLRCSPKSGHDTVSWYQQALGQGPQFIFQYYEEEERQRGNFPDRFSGHQFPNYSSELNVNALLLGDSALYLCASSWTGLYEQYFGPGTRLTVT.

The gene calls are TRBV6-5 and TRBJ1-2; D is possibly TRBD1 (6 bases). CDR1 is MNHEY, CDR2 SVGAGI, per germline. This CDR3 has 16 amino acids. V lost 0 bases and J 4 bases, leaving 15 bases between the germline ends. The chain's CDR3 is CASSYSSRGQVYGYTF. The CDR3 DNA is TGTGCCAGCAGTTACTCGAGTCGGGGGCAGGTCTATGGCTACACCTTC.

This clonotype was found a few times. This chain joins TRBV9 and TRBJ2-1, with D possibly matching TRBD2 (5 bases). Germline V gives CDR1 SGDLS, CDR2 YYNGEE. This CDR3 has 15 residues. The V and J ends lost 1 base and 1 base respectively, with 9 bases between them. The CDR3, as DNA: TGTGCCAGCAGCGTACGACGGACTTCCTACAATGAGCAGTTCTTC. This codes for CASSVRRTSYNEQFF. Drawing the rest from reference TRBV9 and TRBJ2-1, the complete variable domain is DSGVTQTPKHLITATGQRVTLRCSPRSGDLSVYWYQQSLDQGLQFLIQYYNGEERAKGNILERFSAQQFPDLHSELNLSSLELGDSALYFCASSVRRTSYNEQFFGPGTRLTVL.

This clonotype was detected many times. CDR3 sequence reads: CARDSANTGELFF. CDR3 DNA sequence: TGTGCCAGGGACAGCGCGAACACCGGGGAGCTGTTTTTT. V gene TRBV7-9 combines with J gene TRBJ2-2, with D possibly being TRBD1 (6 bases). CDR1 is SEHNR and CDR2 is FQNEAQ in the germline V gene (reference sequence). The V and J ends lost 9 bases and 0 bases respectively, with 8 bases between them. The CDR3 extends over 13 amino acids.

This clonotype came up many times. This rearrangement joins TRBV29-1 to TRBJ1-4, with D tentatively TRBD1 (5 bases). V was clipped by 7 bases and J by 1 base, with 10 bases between them. The CDR3 runs to 13 residues. The germline V gene encodes CDR1 SQVTM and CDR2 ANQGSEA. The CDR3 loop is CSGRDGTNEKLFF. In DNA, the CDR3 is TGCAGCGGAAGGGACGGAACTAATGAAAAACTGTTTTTT.

This clonotype was seen a few times. The rearrangement links TRBV28 to TRBJ2-5; tentatively, D is TRBD1 or TRBD2 (5 bases each). CDR1 is MDHEN, CDR2 SYDVKM, per germline. V dropped 5 bases and J dropped 0 bases, with 7 bases sitting between them. This CDR3 spans 13 amino acids. The CDR3 DNA sequence: TGTGCCAGCAGTGGGGGAAACCAAGAGACCCAGTACTTC. Translating gives CASSGGNQETQYF.

This clonotype was counted ten times or more. V gene TRBV29-1 combines with J gene TRBJ2-1; D is undetermined. The ends were cut back, 1 base at V and 1 base at J, with 11 bases in the middle. The CDR3 extends over 15 amino acids. CDR1 SQVTM and CDR2 ANQGSEA come from the germline V gene. The CDR3 is CSVEVRTRSYNEQFF. CDR3 DNA sequence: TGCAGCGTTGAAGTCAGGACCCGATCCTACAATGAGCAGTTCTTC.